What follows are 28 T cell receptor beta chains derived from one specimen sequenced in a study of graft-versus-host responses after intestinal transplantation (dated by TCRdb to the early 2020s). The label giving this sample's time point can be read as: cells obtained before transplantation from donor or recipient. Library prep was done by the immunoSEQ multiplex PCR assay. TCRdb retrieved this table from immuneACCESS and kept in-frame rearrangements only. Not all clones are present; in checked studies, unresolved V genes account for under half, and no reason is known for the remainder. Recorded for this sample are about 88,000 clones; about nine tenths of them occurred a single time. Around 0.11% of the sample is in the top ten clones. No antigens are known for them. Specimen: unstimulated CD4+ T cells sorted from spleen or lymph node cells, collected before intestinal transplant. All receptors come from a human donor who received an intestinal transplant.

The rearrangement uses TRBV5-5 and TRBJ1-2, with 9 bases matching TRBD1. The germline V gene has CDR1 SGHKS and CDR2 YYEKEE (reference sequence). Germline trimming cut 7 bases from V and 4 bases from J; bases unmatched to any gene: 14. This CDR3 contains 16 residues. The CDR3 is CASGGLQGAVAYGYTF. The CDR3 DNA reads TGTGCCAGCGGGGGACTACAGGGGGCGGTGGCCTATGGCTACACCTTC.

V and J are TRBV5-1 and TRBJ1-2; no clear D. V was shortened by 4 bases and J by 4 bases, with 8 bases between the two germline ends. Germline CDR1 SGHRS, CDR2 YFSETQ. This CDR3 has 12 residues. DNA of the CDR3: TGCGCCAGCAGCCCCCCGGGCTATGGCTACACCTTC. Protein sequence: CASSPPGYGYTF.

This chain connects TRBV29-1 to TRBJ2-1, with TRBD1 matching 10 bases. J lost 7 bases, V lost 7 bases, and 10 bases had no gene match. CDR1 and CDR2 from the germline V gene are SQVTM and ANQGSEA. CDR3 length: 14 amino acids. CDR3 amino acids: CSESRTGGWNEQFF. The CDR3 nucleotides read TGCAGCGAGTCCCGGACAGGGGGTTGGAATGAGCAGTTCTTC.

A few counts support this clone. This sequence joins TRBV6-5 and TRBJ2-7; 7 bases align to TRBD2. V lost 7 bases, J lost 3 bases, and 9 bases stayed unmatched. Germline-derived CDR1 and CDR2 are MNHEY and SVGAGI. The CDR3 totals 14 residues. CDR3 protein: CASTPGGLHYEQYF. The CDR3, as DNA: TGTGCCAGCACCCCGGGAGGACTGCACTACGAGCAGTACTTC.

J is TRBJ1-1 and V is TRBV9; weak D call: TRBD1 (6 bases). In germline, CDR1 is SGDLS, CDR2 YYNGEE. This CDR3 region has 14 residues. Trimming stripped 3 bases from V and 3 bases from J, with 12 bases between. CDR3 in amino acids: CASSERTGYTEAFF. Here the CDR3 DNA reads TGTGCCAGCAGCGAACGTACAGGGTACACTGAAGCTTTCTTT.

The genes are TRBV7-2 and TRBJ1-2; 7 positions match TRBD1. Germline CDR1 SGHTA, CDR2 FQGNSA. CDR3 length: 15 amino acids. Trimming removed 2 bases from V and 4 bases from J; junction bases left unmatched: 7. The DNA of the CDR3 is TGTGCCAGCAGCTTACAGGCAGGGGGTATCTATGGCTACACCTTC. Its protein is CASSLQAGGIYGYTF.

This clone has only one observation. V and J are TRBV6-5 and TRBJ1-2; tentatively, D is TRBD1 (5 bases). The CDR3 is 14 amino acids. V was clipped by 7 bases and J by 8 bases, with 20 bases between them. CDR1 is MNHEY and CDR2 is SVGAGI in the germline V gene. DNA of the CDR3: TGTGCCAGCACCCATCGGGGGGTCTTGGCGGGCTACACCTTC. As protein: CASTHRGVLAGYTF.

The chain carries TRBV6-4 and TRBJ2-1; D may be TRBD2 (6 bases). Germline loops: CDR1 MRHNA, CDR2 SNTAGT. V was trimmed by 6 bases and J by 8 bases, leaving 14 bases between them. The CDR3 covers 13 residues. CDR3 sequence (DNA): TGTGCCAGCAGCCAGTCTTTAGCGGATGAGCAGTTCTTC. Encoded protein: CASSQSLADEQFF.

The chain's CDR3 is CASSLRGGTNSPLHF. CDR3 in DNA: TGTGCCAGCAGCTTACGCGGGGGAACGAATTCACCCCTCCACTTT. The chain recombines TRBV11-2 with TRBJ1-6, with a tentative D call TRBD1 (5 bases). The CDR3 has 15 amino acids. Trimming cost V 2 bases and J 7 bases, with 12 bases left between them. Germline CDR1 is SGHAT and CDR2 is FQNNGV.

This chain uses TRBV7-3 with TRBJ2-5; a possible D gene is TRBD2 (5 bases). The CDR3 runs to 13 residues. Germline V lookup: CDR1 SGHTA, CDR2 FQGTGA. V lost 3 bases to trimming and J lost 5 bases, with 10 bases between them. CDR3 nucleotide sequence: TGTGCCAGCAGCTTTGGAGGATCCGAGACCCAGTACTTC. It is translated as CASSFGGSETQYF.

CDR3 DNA: TGTGCCAGCAGCGCTCAGACAACCCGGGGCACTGAAGCTTTCTTT. Its protein is CASSAQTTRGTEAFF. The V gene is TRBV5-5, the J gene TRBJ1-1, with D uncertain. The germline V gene has CDR1 SGHKS and CDR2 YYEKEE (reference sequence). The CDR3 is 15 residues long. Between the trimmed V and J ends, which lost 4 bases and 4 bases, there was a span of 17 bases. The whole variable domain, filled in from reference TRBV5-5 and TRBJ1-1, reads DAGVTQSPTHLIKTRGQQVTLRCSPISGHKSVSWYQQVLGQGPQFIFQYYEKEERGRGNFPDRFSARQFPNYSSELNVNALLLGDSALYLCASSAQTTRGTEAFFGQGTRLTVV.

The chain is built from TRBV11-3 and TRBJ2-3; 8 bases agree with TRBD2. This CDR3 has 16 residues. The germline V gene has CDR1 SGHNT and CDR2 YENEEA. The ends lost 5 bases at V and 0 bases at J; junction bases unmatched: 7. For the CDR3, the DNA is TGTGCCAGCAGCCTGGGCGGGGGGAGTAGCACAGATACGCAGTATTTT. As protein: CASSLGGGSSTDTQYF.

This CDR3 reads CATSRPPGQGWDEKLFF. CDR3 bases: TGTGCCACCAGCAGACCCCCCGGACAGGGGTGGGATGAAAAACTGTTTTTT. V usage is TRBV15 and J usage is TRBJ1-4; 9 bases map to TRBD1. The length of the CDR3 is 17 residues. CDR1 and CDR2 from the germline V gene are LNHNV and YYDKDF (reference sequence). With V trimmed by 2 bases and J by 6 bases, 10 bases remained unmatched.

The gene calls are TRBV7-9 and TRBJ2-3, with D tentatively TRBD1 (5 bases). The CDR3 contains 15 residues. In germline, CDR1 is SEHNR, CDR2 FQNEAQ (reference sequence). V gave up 2 bases and J gave up 2 bases, with 11 bases separating them. CDR3 region: CASSLWLDTTDTQYF. CDR3 in DNA: TGTGCCAGCAGCTTATGGTTGGACACCACAGATACGCAGTATTTT.

CDR3 protein: CATSRPLGGGSRETQYF. The CDR3 coding sequence is TGTGCCACCAGCAGACCCTTGGGGGGGGGCTCAAGAGAGACCCAGTACTTC. The V call is TRBV15, the J call TRBJ2-5; maybe TRBD2 (7 bases). CDR1 and CDR2 (germline): LNHNV, YYDKDF (reference sequence). The germline V and J ends were trimmed by 2 bases and 4 bases, with 20 bases remaining between them. This CDR3 region has 17 residues. Drawing the rest from reference TRBV15 and TRBJ2-5, the complete variable domain is DAMVIQNPRYQVTQFGKPVTLSCSQTLNHNVMYWYQQKSSQAPKLLFHYYDKDFNNEADTPDNFQSRRPNTSFCFLDIRSPGLGDTAMYLCATSRPLGGGSRETQYFGPGTRLLVL.

The V and J genes are TRBV6-1 and TRBJ1-2, with 12 bases lining up with TRBD1. V lost 11 bases to trimming and J lost 8 bases; unmatched junction nucleotides: 15. CDR1 and CDR2 (germline): MNHNS, SASEGT. This CDR3 comprises 15 residues. The CDR3 bases are TGTGCCTCTAGGGGACAGGGGGCATCCTCTGGCGGCTACACCTTC. The encoded protein is CASRGQGASSGGYTF.

The rearrangement links TRBV25-1 to TRBJ1-2; a possible D gene is TRBD1 (6 bases). This CDR3 spans 15 amino acids. The V gene's germline CDR1 is MGHDK and CDR2 SYGVNS. V was pared by 3 bases and J by 4 bases, with 15 bases between. The CDR3 DNA follows: TGTGCCAGCAGTGACACTATAGGACAGCTCTATGGCTACACCTTC. It translates to CASSDTIGQLYGYTF.

J is TRBJ2-7 and V is TRBV4-1, with TRBD2 as a possible D gene (6 bases). V dropped 4 bases and J dropped 5 bases, with 18 bases sitting between them. CDR1 MGHRA and CDR2 YSYEKL come from the germline V gene. This CDR3 is 15 amino acids long. Here the CDR3 reads CASSPSGYLGDEQYF. CDR3 coding DNA: TGCGCCAGCAGCCCCAGCGGGTACCTGGGGGACGAGCAGTACTTC.

The CDR3 loop is CASSLGDRGINTGELFF. The DNA for the CDR3 is TGCGCCAGCAGCTTGGGGGACAGGGGGATCAACACCGGGGAGCTGTTTTTT. The chain recombines TRBV5-1 with TRBJ2-2, with TRBD1 identical over 11 bases. This CDR3 spans 17 amino acids. Looked up from germline, CDR1 is SGHRS and CDR2 is YFSETQ. J was trimmed by 2 bases and V by 0 bases; bases with no gene match: 3.

The genes are TRBV5-4 and TRBJ1-2; 7 bases map to TRBD1. CDR1 is SGHNT and CDR2 is YYREEE in the germline V gene (reference sequence). V shed 4 bases, J shed 11 bases, and the junction held 8 bases outside the gene matches. This CDR3 region has 12 residues. CDR3 coding DNA: TGTGCCAGCAGCCCAACGACAGGGTGGTACACCTTC. This encodes CASSPTTGWYTF.

About this clone itself: A junction end diverges from the germline sequence, so it may reflect a read error. This chain joins TRBV7-9 and TRBJ2-5; TRBD1 matches 7 bases. The CDR3 covers 14 residues. Germline V gives CDR1 SEHNR, CDR2 FQNEAQ (reference sequence). CDR3: CASSLGGLVETQYF. As DNA, the CDR3 is TGTGCCAGCAGTTTAGGGGGCCTCGTAGAGACCCAGTACTTC.

V usage is TRBV19 and J usage is TRBJ1-5; TRBD1 is a possible D gene (5 bases). The germline V gene has CDR1 LNHDA and CDR2 SQIVND (reference sequence). With 5 bases removed from V and 7 bases from J, the gap between germline ends came to 15 bases. This CDR3 comprises 14 residues. CDR3 DNA: TGTGCCAGTAGTGGGGTGGGGGGGTACCAGCCCCAGCATTTT. This encodes CASSGVGGYQPQHF.

The rearrangement uses TRBV7-3 and TRBJ2-2; maybe TRBD1 (6 bases). The V and J ends lost 2 bases and 6 bases respectively, with 16 bases between them. The CDR3 is 16 amino acids. Per germline, CDR1 SGHTA and CDR2 FQGTGA. CDR3 nucleotides: TGTGCCAGCAGCTTAGGCCCACAGGGATCCCCCGGGGAGCTGTTTTTT. Translating it yields CASSLGPQGSPGELFF.

CDR3 coding DNA: TGCAGTGCCAAAGGGGGTTTCGGGGAGCAGTACTTC. This codes for CSAKGGFGEQYF. V gene TRBV29-1 combines with J gene TRBJ2-7; D perhaps matches TRBD1 (6 bases). CDR3 length: 12 residues. Germline CDR1 is SQVTM and CDR2 is ANQGSEA.

V and J are TRBV7-9 and TRBJ2-7; possible D gene TRBD1, 5 bases. Germline V gives CDR1 SEHNR, CDR2 FQNEAQ (reference sequence). The CDR3 totals 17 residues. V was trimmed by 5 bases and J by 6 bases, leaving 26 bases between them. The CDR3 sequence is CASSPLRGAVGKSEQYF. As DNA, the CDR3 is TGTGCCAGCAGCCCACTAAGGGGCGCAGTAGGGAAGAGCGAGCAGTACTTC.

The rearrangement links TRBV4-2 to TRBJ2-2; no clear D gene. Per the germline V gene, CDR1 is LGHNA and CDR2 is YNFKEQ. The CDR3 has 11 amino acids. Trimming cost V 3 bases and J 8 bases, with 4 bases left between them. The CDR3 sequence: CASSHQGELFF. In DNA, the CDR3 is TGTGCCAGCAGCCATCAAGGGGAGCTGTTTTTT.

This clone turned up a few times. The genes are TRBV5-6 and TRBJ1-6, with TRBD1 as a possible D gene (5 bases). CDR1 is SGHDT and CDR2 is YYEEEE in the germline V gene. The CDR3 totals 15 residues. V dropped 3 bases and J dropped 7 bases, with 14 bases sitting between them. Here the CDR3 reads CASSWDSLGNSPLHF. In DNA, the CDR3 is TGTGCCAGCAGCTGGGACTCACTGGGGAATTCACCCCTCCACTTT.

The genes are TRBV11-2 and TRBJ2-3; possible D gene TRBD2, 7 bases. Trimming removed 1 base at V and 1 base at J, with 12 bases between. Germline lookup yields CDR1 SGHAT and CDR2 FQNNGV. The CDR3 is 16 residues long. In DNA, the CDR3 is TGTGCCAGCAGCTTAGTAGGGGGGGTTGGCACAGATACGCAGTATTTT. Its translation is CASSLVGGVGTDTQYF. Looking up the rest from reference TRBV11-2 and TRBJ2-3 gives the full variable domain: EAGVAQSPRYKIIEKRQSVAFWCNPISGHATLYWYQQILGQGPKLLIQFQNNGVVDDSQLPKDRFSAERLKGVDSTLKIQPAKLEDSAVYLCASSLVGGVGTDTQYFGPGTRLTVL.